The 29 T cell receptor beta chains listed next were all sequenced from one sample in a study of control samples from healthy donors and cancer patients. The assay was immunoSEQ multiplex PCR, and TCRdb's table has in-frame clones only and misses some. The data show 150,000 to 200,000 clones, just under 95% seen once. The sequenced sample consisted of blood. The receptors were gathered from a woman aged 55-75 years in good health.

This chain joins TRBV5-6 and TRBJ1-2; 7 nucleotides align to TRBD1. This CDR3 has 13 amino acids. Germline CDR1 and CDR2: SGHDT and YYEEEE. V lost 4 bases, J lost 8 bases, and 8 bases stayed unmatched. CDR3 DNA: TGTGCCAGCAGCGTACAGGGGTTAAGGGGCTACACCTTC. It is translated as CASSVQGLRGYTF.

This clone was counted a few times. The chain carries TRBV5-6 and TRBJ2-1, with D possibly being TRBD2 (5 bases). Germline CDR1 and CDR2: SGHDT and YYEEEE. The CDR3 consists of 13 residues. V lost 4 bases and J lost 10, with 15 bases in between. CDR3 nucleotides: TGTGCCAGCAGCCGAGACCTCACGGGGGAGCAGTTCTTC. Translated: CASSRDLTGEQFF.

The chain is built from TRBV7-2 and TRBJ1-2, with D tentatively TRBD1 (6 bases). The germline CDR1 and CDR2 sequences are SGHTA and FQGNSA. The V end lost 5 bases, the J end lost 7 bases, and 20 bases lay between the germline ends. There are 15 residues in the CDR3. The CDR3, as DNA: TGTGCCAGCAGCATTGGGGGCCAGGCGTTGGTTGGCTACACCTTC. It encodes CASSIGGQALVGYTF.

The gene calls are TRBV5-4 and TRBJ2-5; D might be TRBD2 (6 bases). The CDR3 runs 13 residues. V lost 1 base, J lost 3 bases, and 7 bases lay in between. Germline values: CDR1 SGHNT, CDR2 YYREEE (reference sequence). CDR3 in DNA: TGTGCCAGCAGCTTGTGGGGGGAAGAGACCCAGTACTTC. Encoded protein: CASSLWGEETQYF.

J is TRBJ1-5 and V is TRBV6-2 or TRBV6-3, with D tentatively TRBD1 (5 bases). CDR1 MNHEY and CDR2 SVGEGT come from the germline V gene. V lost 2 bases to trimming and J lost 5 bases, with 10 bases between them. The CDR3 has 14 residues. CDR3 DNA sequence: TGTGCCAGCAGTTACCCCGGGACGGATCAGCCCCAGCATTTT. Protein sequence: CASSYPGTDQPQHF.

This clone was seen a single time. The rearrangement joins TRBV28 to TRBJ1-1; 8 nucleotides align to TRBD1. Germline V gives CDR1 MDHEN, CDR2 SYDVKM. J lost 4 bases, V lost 5 bases, and 18 bases had no gene match. The CDR3 sequence is 18 residues long. CDR3 sequence (DNA): TGTGCCAGCAGTGATCGGACAGGGCTTCGGTCGGGAGTCACTGAAGCTTTCTTT. This gives the protein CASSDRTGLRSGVTEAFF.

CDR3 residues: CASSPGQGLTIYF. The CDR3 coding sequence is TGTGCCAGCAGCCCCGGACAGGGTTTAACCATATATTTT. V is TRBV7-2 and J is TRBJ1-3; 8 nucleotides agree with TRBD1. The germline V gene encodes CDR1 SGHTA and CDR2 FQGNSA. V gave up 5 bases and J gave up 10 bases; unmatched junction bases: 7. The CDR3 loop spans 13 amino acids.

This clone is a singleton in its sample. The chain uses TRBV6-2 or TRBV6-3 and TRBJ1-5, with 7 bases identical to TRBD1. V was pared by 0 bases and J by 5 bases, with 7 bases of the junction left unmatched. CDR3 length equals 16 residues. Looked up from germline, CDR1 is MNHEY and CDR2 is SVGEGT. Written as DNA, the CDR3 is TGTGCCAGCAGTTACTCGAGACAGGGCTCAGATCAGCCCCAGCATTTT. It translates to CASSYSRQGSDQPQHF.

The chain uses TRBV25-1 and TRBJ1-2, with D possibly being TRBD1 (6 bases). Trimming took off 2 bases at V and 8 bases at J, with 18 bases between the two ends. The CDR3 spans 15 residues. Germline lookup yields CDR1 MGHDK and CDR2 SYGVNS. The CDR3 sequence: CASSEPGQTMRGYTF. In DNA form, the CDR3 reads TGTGCCAGCAGTGAACCTGGACAGACAATGCGGGGCTACACCTTC.

The chain couples TRBV11-2 to TRBJ2-4, with D tentatively TRBD2 (6 bases). This CDR3 has 15 amino acids. V shed 5 bases and J shed 0 bases, with 11 bases lying between them. From germline, CDR1 is SGHAT and CDR2 FQNNGV. CDR3 region: CASSRGNRAKNIQYF. As DNA, the CDR3 is TGTGCCAGCAGCCGGGGGAATCGAGCCAAAAACATTCAGTACTTC.

The chain couples TRBV6-4 to TRBJ2-1; tentatively, D is TRBD2 (5 bases). V lost 6 bases and J 8 bases, leaving 14 bases between the germline ends. Germline CDR1 MRHNA, CDR2 SNTAGT. CDR3 size: 13 residues. The CDR3, as DNA: TGTGCCAGCAGGAAAGGGCCGGGGTATGAGCAGTTCTTC. Its protein is CASRKGPGYEQFF.

The chain uses TRBV29-1 and TRBJ1-1, with D maybe TRBD1 (5 bases). The V gene's germline CDR1 is SQVTM and CDR2 ANQGSEA. V lost 5 bases and J 0 bases, leaving 19 bases between the germline ends. This CDR3 is 16 amino acids long. CDR3 in DNA: TGCAGCGTTTATTTCTCGGGGCGCGGCCTGAACACTGAAGCTTTCTTT. Its translation is CSVYFSGRGLNTEAFF.

The CDR3 protein is CASSLESSGGAYEQYF. The CDR3 nucleotides are TGTGCCAGCAGTTTAGAATCTAGCGGGGGGGCCTACGAGCAGTACTTC. The chain joins TRBV27 to TRBJ2-7; TRBD2 agrees at 12 bases. Germline CDR1 and CDR2: MNHEY and SMNVEV (reference sequence). V gave up 2 bases and J gave up 2 bases; unmatched junction bases: 4. There are 16 residues in the CDR3.

This sequence joins TRBV18 and TRBJ1-5, with TRBD1 matching 9 bases. Germline CDR1 reads KGHSH; CDR2 reads LQKENI. This CDR3 is 12 amino acids long. Losses at the gene ends were 6 bases for V and 6 bases for J; bases not matched to a gene: 0. The CDR3 DNA reads as TGTGCCAGCTCGGACAGGGGTCAGCCCCAGCATTTT. Translation gives CASSDRGQPQHF.

The chain joins TRBV5-1 to TRBJ2-2; D unresolved. The CDR3 contains 14 residues. Germline V gives CDR1 SGHRS, CDR2 YFSETQ. The V end was cut by 0 bases, the J end by 2 bases, with 5 bases between. The CDR3 DNA sequence: TGCGCCAGCAGCTTGGATCAAAACACCGGGGAGCTGTTTTTT. It yields the protein CASSLDQNTGELFF.

Only a few counts were recorded for this clone. This chain joins TRBV10-1 and TRBJ1-5; 11 bases are a match to TRBD1. CDR1 is WNHNN, CDR2 SYGVQD, per germline (reference sequence). J gave up 7 bases and V 5 bases, and 10 bases lay outside the gene matches. The CDR3 runs 16 residues. Here the CDR3 reads CASSTDRGRGIQPQHF. Written as DNA, the CDR3 is TGCGCCAGCAGTACGGACAGGGGGCGCGGTATCCAGCCCCAGCATTTT.

The chain has TRBV3-1 (or the pseudogene TRBV3-2) and TRBJ1-1; no definite D call. Germline V gene sequence: CDR1 LGHDT, CDR2 YNNKEL (reference sequence). The V end lost 0 bases, the J end lost 4 bases, and 9 bases lay between the germline ends. This CDR3 is 14 amino acids long. For the CDR3, the DNA is TGTGCCAGCAGCCAAGATCGGGGTGGCACTGAAGCTTTCTTT. Its translation: CASSQDRGGTEAFF.

This clone has only one observation. The rearrangement links TRBV5-4 to TRBJ2-1; D is perhaps TRBD2 (5 bases). The CDR3 is made up of 14 amino acids. Trimming removed 2 bases from V and 9 bases from J, with 15 bases in between. Per the germline V gene, CDR1 is SGHNT and CDR2 is YYREEE (reference sequence). The CDR3 DNA is TGTGCCAGCAGCTTAAAACTAGTGTCGGCTGAGCAGTTCTTC. Protein: CASSLKLVSAEQFF.

The chain uses TRBV3-1 (or the pseudogene TRBV3-2) and TRBJ1-4; 9 bases map to TRBD1. V lost 5 bases, J lost 6 bases, and 4 bases stayed unmatched. There are 14 residues in the CDR3. The germline V gene encodes CDR1 LGHDT and CDR2 YNNKEL (reference sequence). The CDR3 bases are TGTGCCAGCAGCTCGGGACAGGGAGATGAAAAACTGTTTTTT. Translated, it gives CASSSGQGDEKLFF.

The rearrangement joins TRBV19 to TRBJ1-1, with unresolved D. Germline CDR1 is LNHDA and CDR2 is SQIVND (reference sequence). Trimming removed 6 bases from V and 0 bases from J, with 11 bases in between. The CDR3 totals 14 residues. The DNA of the CDR3 is TGTGCCAGTAGACCAGGCCTCATGAACACTGAAGCTTTCTTT. Its protein is CASRPGLMNTEAFF.

The chain is built from TRBV11-2 and TRBJ1-6, with D perhaps TRBD1 (5 bases). The V and J ends lost 4 bases and 6 bases respectively, with 10 bases between them. Germline V gene data show CDR1 as SGHAT and CDR2 as FQNNGV. The CDR3 is made up of 14 amino acids. CDR3 DNA sequence: TGTGCCAGCAGCTGGGGACTGCGTAATTCACCCCTCCACTTT. It encodes CASSWGLRNSPLHF.

The chain recombines TRBV2 with TRBJ1-2, with D tentatively TRBD1 (6 bases). Germline CDR1 is SNHLY and CDR2 is FYNNEI. This CDR3 is built from 12 residues. V lost 5 bases and J 4 bases, leaving 8 bases between the germline ends. The CDR3 DNA follows: TGTGCCAGCAGTTGGGACACCTATGGCTACACCTTC. Its protein is CASSWDTYGYTF.

This clone appeared a single time. The rearrangement joins TRBV7-2 to TRBJ1-4, with no clear D. Trimming pared 3 bases from V and 3 bases from J, leaving 8 bases between. Germline CDR1 reads SGHTA; CDR2 reads FQGNSA. The CDR3 is made up of 14 amino acids. The CDR3 here is CASSFAGSNEKLFF. The CDR3 region has the DNA TGTGCCAGCAGCTTCGCGGGATCTAATGAAAAACTGTTTTTT. The complete variable domain, with remaining parts taken from reference TRBV7-2 and TRBJ1-4, reads GAGVSQSPSNKVTEKGKDVELRCDPISGHTALYWYRQSLGQGLEFLIYFQGNSAPDKSGLPSDRFSAERTGGSVSTLTIQRTQQEDSAVYLCASSFAGSNEKLFFGSGTQLSVL.

The chain employs TRBV19 and TRBJ2-1; possibly TRBD2 for D (7 bases). With 5 bases removed from V and 9 bases from J, the gap between germline ends came to 17 bases. This CDR3 is 14 amino acids long. In germline, CDR1 is LNHDA, CDR2 SQIVND (reference sequence). CDR3 amino acids: CASSEVGGAVEQFF. Here the CDR3 DNA reads TGTGCCAGTAGTGAGGTTGGGGGGGCCGTTGAGCAGTTCTTC.

The J gene is TRBJ1-1, the V gene TRBV18, with D hard to call. Germline CDR1 KGHSH, CDR2 LQKENI. Trimming took off 0 bases at V and 0 bases at J, with 8 bases between the two ends. This CDR3 contains 15 residues. The CDR3 DNA sequence: TGTGCCAGCTCACCACCCTCACGGCTGAACACTGAAGCTTTCTTT. Encoded protein: CASSPPSRLNTEAFF.

The chain joins TRBV7-2 to TRBJ2-5; 11 bases are shared with TRBD2. V shed 7 bases, J shed 5 bases, and the junction held 18 bases outside the gene matches. Germline loops: CDR1 SGHTA, CDR2 FQGNSA. This CDR3 has 18 residues. The CDR3 nucleotides are TGTGCCAGCACCATTTACGGGCTAGCGGGGGGCCTGTGGGAGACCCAGTACTTC. The encoded protein is CASTIYGLAGGLWETQYF.

The rearrangement joins TRBV19 to TRBJ1-4, with D possibly TRBD1 on 5 matching bases. The CDR3 runs to 13 residues. Germline lookup yields CDR1 LNHDA and CDR2 SQIVND (reference sequence). Trimming removed 5 bases from V and 10 bases from J, with 14 bases in between. The CDR3 protein is CASSLGTVGKLFF. The CDR3 region has the DNA TGTGCCAGTAGTCTGGGGACTGTAGGAAAACTGTTTTTT.

The rearrangement joins TRBV18 to TRBJ1-1; 9 bases agree with TRBD1. Germline loops: CDR1 KGHSH, CDR2 LQKENI. The junction had 11 bases not matched to a gene; V was cut back by 8 bases and J by 7 bases. The CDR3 has 14 residues. The CDR3: CASTYGGTGIEAFF. CDR3 DNA: TGTGCCAGCACCTACGGGGGGACAGGGATTGAAGCTTTCTTT. Looking up the rest from reference TRBV18 and TRBJ1-1 gives the full variable domain: NAGVMQNPRHLVRRRGQEARLRCSPMKGHSHVYWYRQLPEEGLKFMVYLQKENIIDESGMPKERFSAEFPKEGPSILRIQQVVRGDSAAYFCASTYGGTGIEAFFGQGTRLTVV.

The V call is TRBV19, the J call TRBJ2-4, with 11 positions matching TRBD1. Germline CDR1 reads LNHDA; CDR2 reads SQIVND (reference sequence). The CDR3 runs to 15 residues. V was clipped by 1 base and J by 8 bases; unmatched bases: 4. The CDR3 sequence: CASSIGTGGFYIQYF. CDR3 DNA sequence: TGTGCCAGTAGTATAGGGACAGGGGGCTTTTACATTCAGTACTTC. The variable domain in full, with the rest retrieved from reference TRBV19 and TRBJ2-4, is DGGITQSPKYLFRKEGQNVTLSCEQNLNHDAMYWYRQDPGQGLRLIYYSQIVNDFQKGDIAEGYSVSREKKESFPLTVTSAQKNPTAFYLCASSIGTGGFYIQYFGAGTRLSVL.